This T cell receptor (beta chain) is drawn from a study of blood T cell repertoires in COVID-19. As for the study in general: Sites in the United States, Italy and Spain provided acute and convalescent COVID-19 samples. PBMCs, B-cell-depleted T cells, or T cells were the source of the cDNA or gDNA that made up the material.

V shed 3 bases and J shed 5 bases, with 4 bases lying between them. CDR1 is GTSNPN and CDR2 is SVGIG in the germline V gene (reference sequence). The CDR3 extends over 11 amino acids. How the authors handled the data: Reference gene primer amplification yielded estimated nucleated cell counts. Here immunoSEQ multiplex PCR was the method, and the copy in TCRdb shows in-frame clones only, minus some. V and J calls plus clone size are reproduced from that table; the DNA served to infer D and trimming. This table holds around 64,000 clones, approximately 78% found once. The clonotype comes from a human donor in a cohort sampled during active COVID-19. Material for sequencing was peripheral blood. The V gene is TRBV30, the J gene TRBJ2-2; D is unclear. This CDR3 reads CAWSVTGELFF. The CDR3 DNA follows: TGTGCCTGGAGCGTGACCGGGGAGCTGTTTTTT.